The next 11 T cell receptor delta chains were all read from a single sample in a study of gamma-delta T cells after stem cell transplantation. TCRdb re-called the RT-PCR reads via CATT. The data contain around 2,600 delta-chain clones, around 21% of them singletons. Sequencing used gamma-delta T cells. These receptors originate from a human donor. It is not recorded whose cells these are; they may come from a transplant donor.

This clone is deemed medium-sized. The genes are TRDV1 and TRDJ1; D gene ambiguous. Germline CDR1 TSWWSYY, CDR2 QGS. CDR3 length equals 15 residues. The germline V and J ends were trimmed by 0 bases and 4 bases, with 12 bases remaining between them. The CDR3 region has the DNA TGTGCTCTTGGGGAACTGGCCCCGGGTGGCGATAAACTCATCTTT. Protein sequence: CALGELAPGGDKLIF.

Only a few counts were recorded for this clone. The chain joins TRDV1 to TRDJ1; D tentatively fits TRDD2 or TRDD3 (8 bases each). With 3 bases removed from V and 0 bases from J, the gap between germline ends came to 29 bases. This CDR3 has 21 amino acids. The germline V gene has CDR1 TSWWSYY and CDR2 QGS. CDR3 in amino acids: CALGDPLPNAVLGVDTDKLIF. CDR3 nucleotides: TGTGCTCTTGGGGATCCCCTTCCTAATGCCGTACTGGGGGTCGACACCGATAAACTCATCTTT.

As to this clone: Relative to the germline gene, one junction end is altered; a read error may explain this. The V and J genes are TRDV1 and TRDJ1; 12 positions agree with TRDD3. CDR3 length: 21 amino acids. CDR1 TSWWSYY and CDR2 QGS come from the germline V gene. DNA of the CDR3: TGTGCTCTTGGGTCGTTTATGGTCTTTCCGTACTGGGGGATACCCCCCGACAAACTCATCTTT. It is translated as CALGSFMVFPYWGIPPDKLIF.

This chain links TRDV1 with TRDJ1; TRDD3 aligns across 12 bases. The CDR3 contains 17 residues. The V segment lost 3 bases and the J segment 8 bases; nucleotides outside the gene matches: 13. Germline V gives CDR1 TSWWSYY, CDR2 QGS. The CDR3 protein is CALGDLDLLGDTPKLIF. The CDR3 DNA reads TGTGCTCTTGGGGACCTAGATCTCCTGGGGGATACGCCGAAACTCATCTTT.

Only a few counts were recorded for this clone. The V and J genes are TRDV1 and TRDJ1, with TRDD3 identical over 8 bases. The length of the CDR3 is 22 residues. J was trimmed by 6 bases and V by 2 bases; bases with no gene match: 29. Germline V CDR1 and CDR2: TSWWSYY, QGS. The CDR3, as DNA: TGTGCTCTTGGGGAATCCCGGGGTGTCCTACCCAGGTCTGAGGGATACGCGAATAAACTCATCTTT. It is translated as CALGESRGVLPRSEGYANKLIF.

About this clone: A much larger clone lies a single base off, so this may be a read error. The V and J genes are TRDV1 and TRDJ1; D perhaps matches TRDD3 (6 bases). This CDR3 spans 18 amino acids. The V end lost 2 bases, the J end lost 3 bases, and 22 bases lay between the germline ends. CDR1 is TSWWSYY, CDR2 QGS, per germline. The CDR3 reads CALGEWTSGGRGADKLIF. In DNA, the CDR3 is TGTGCTCTTGGGGAATGGACGAGTGGGGGCCGAGGAGCCGATAAACTCATCTTT.

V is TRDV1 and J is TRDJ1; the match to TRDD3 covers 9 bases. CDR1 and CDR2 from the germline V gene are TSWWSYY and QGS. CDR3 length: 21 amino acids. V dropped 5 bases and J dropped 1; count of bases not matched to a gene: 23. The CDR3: CALGSKKGIRRFPNCTDKLIF. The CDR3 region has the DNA TGTGCTCTTGGGAGTAAGAAGGGGATACGCCGATTCCCGAACTGCACCGATAAACTCATCTTT.

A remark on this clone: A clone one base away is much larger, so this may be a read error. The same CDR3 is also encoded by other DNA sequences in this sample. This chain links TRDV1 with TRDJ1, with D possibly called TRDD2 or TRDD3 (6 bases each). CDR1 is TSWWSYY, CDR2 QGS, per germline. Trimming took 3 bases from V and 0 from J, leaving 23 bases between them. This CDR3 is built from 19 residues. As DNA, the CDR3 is TGTGCTCTTGGGGAGGGGATCCTACCCGATACGTCGTACACCGATAAACTCATCTTT. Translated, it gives CALGEGILPDTSYTDKLIF.

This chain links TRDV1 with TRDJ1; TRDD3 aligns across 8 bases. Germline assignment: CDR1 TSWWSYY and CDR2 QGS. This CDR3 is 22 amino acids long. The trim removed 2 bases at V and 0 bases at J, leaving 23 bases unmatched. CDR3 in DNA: TGTGCTCTTGGGGAATTTGGCCTTCCGCAGGGGGATAGGTCTGGGTACACCGATAAACTCATCTTT. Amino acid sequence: CALGEFGLPQGDRSGYTDKLIF.

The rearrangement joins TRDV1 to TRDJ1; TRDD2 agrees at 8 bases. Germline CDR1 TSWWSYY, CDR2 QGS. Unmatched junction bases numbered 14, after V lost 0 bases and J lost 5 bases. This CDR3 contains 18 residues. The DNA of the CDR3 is TGTGCTCTTGGGGAACTCGCTTCCTACCTCCCGGGGCCGGATAAACTCATCTTT. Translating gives CALGELASYLPGPDKLIF.

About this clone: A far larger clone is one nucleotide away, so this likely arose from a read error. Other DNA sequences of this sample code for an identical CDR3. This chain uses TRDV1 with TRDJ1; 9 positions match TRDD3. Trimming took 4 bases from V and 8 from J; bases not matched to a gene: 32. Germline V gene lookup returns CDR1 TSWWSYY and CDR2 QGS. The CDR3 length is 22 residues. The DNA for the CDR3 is TGTGCTCTTGGGGTCACTGTTAGGTACTGGGGGACCGACGAAAATGAAAAGCAAAAACTCATCTTT. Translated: CALGVTVRYWGTDENEKQKLIF.